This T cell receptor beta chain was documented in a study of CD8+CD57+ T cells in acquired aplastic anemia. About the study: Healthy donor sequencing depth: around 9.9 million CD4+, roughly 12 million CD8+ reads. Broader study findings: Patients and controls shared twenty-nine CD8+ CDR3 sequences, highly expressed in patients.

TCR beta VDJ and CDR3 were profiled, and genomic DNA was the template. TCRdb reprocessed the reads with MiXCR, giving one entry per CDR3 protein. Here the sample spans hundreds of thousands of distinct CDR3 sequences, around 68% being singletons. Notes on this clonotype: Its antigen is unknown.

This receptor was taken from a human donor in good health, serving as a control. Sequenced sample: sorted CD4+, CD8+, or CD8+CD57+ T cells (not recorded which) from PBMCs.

CDR3 sequence reads: CASSLRDSGDGYTF. The CDR3 region has the DNA TGTGCCAGCAGCTTACGGGACAGTGGGGACGGCTACACCTTC. This rearrangement joins TRBV7-9 to TRBJ1-2; 7 bases agree with TRBD1. Trimming at V came to 2 bases and at J to 8 bases, leaving 8 bases not matched to a gene. Germline V gene sequence: CDR1 SEHNR, CDR2 FQNEAQ (reference sequence). This CDR3 has 14 amino acids.